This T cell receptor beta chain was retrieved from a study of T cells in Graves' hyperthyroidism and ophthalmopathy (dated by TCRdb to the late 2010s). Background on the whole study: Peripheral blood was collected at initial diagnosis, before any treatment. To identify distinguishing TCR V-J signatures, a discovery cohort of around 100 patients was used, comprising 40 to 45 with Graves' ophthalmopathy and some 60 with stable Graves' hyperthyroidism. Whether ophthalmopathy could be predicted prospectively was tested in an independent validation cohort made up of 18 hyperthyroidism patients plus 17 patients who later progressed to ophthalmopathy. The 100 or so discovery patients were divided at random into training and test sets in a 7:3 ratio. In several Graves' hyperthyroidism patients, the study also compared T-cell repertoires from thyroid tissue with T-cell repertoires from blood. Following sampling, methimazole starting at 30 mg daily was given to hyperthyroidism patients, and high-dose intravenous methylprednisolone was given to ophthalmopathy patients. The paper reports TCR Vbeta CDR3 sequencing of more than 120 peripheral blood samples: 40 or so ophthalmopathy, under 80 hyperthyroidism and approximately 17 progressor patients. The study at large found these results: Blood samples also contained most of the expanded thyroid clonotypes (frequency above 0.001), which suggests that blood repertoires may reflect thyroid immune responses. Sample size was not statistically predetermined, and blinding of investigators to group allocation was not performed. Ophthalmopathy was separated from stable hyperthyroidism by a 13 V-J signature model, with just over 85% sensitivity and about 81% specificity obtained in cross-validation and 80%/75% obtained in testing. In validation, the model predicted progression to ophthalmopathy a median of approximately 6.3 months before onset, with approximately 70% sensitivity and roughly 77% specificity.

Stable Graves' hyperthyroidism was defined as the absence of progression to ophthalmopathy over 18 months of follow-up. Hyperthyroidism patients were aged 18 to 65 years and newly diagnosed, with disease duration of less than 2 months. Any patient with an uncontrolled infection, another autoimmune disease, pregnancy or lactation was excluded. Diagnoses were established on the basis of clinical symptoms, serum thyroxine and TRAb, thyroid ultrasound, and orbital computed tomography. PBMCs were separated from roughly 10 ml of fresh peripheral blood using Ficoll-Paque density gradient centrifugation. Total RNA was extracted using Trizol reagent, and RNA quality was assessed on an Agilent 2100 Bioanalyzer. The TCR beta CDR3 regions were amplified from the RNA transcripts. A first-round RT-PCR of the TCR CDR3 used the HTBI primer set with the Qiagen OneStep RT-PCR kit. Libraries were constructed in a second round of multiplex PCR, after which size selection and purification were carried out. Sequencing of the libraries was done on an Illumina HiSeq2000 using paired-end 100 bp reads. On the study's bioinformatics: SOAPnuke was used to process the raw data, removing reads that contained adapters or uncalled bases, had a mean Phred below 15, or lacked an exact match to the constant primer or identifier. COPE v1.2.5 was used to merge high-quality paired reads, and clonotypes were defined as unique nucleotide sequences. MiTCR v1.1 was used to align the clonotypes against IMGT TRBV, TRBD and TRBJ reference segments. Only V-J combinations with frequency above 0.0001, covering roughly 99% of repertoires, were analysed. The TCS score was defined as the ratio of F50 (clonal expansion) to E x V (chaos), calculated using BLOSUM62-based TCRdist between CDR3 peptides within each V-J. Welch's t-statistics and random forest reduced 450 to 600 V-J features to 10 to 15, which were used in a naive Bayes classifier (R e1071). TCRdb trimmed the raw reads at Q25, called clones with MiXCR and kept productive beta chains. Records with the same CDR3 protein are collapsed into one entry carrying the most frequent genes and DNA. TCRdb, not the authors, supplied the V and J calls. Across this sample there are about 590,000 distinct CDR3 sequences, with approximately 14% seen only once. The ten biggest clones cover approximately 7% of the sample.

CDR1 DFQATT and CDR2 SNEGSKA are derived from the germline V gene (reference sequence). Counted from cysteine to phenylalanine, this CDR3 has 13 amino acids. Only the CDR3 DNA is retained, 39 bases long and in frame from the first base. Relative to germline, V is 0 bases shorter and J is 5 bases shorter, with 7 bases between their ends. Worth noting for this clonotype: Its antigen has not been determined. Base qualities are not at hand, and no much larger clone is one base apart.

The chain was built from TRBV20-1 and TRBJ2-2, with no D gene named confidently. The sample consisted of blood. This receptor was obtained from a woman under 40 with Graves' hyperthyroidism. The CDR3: CSARDLTTGELFF. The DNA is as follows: TGCAGTGCTAGAGATCTGACTACCGGGGAGCTGTTTTTT.